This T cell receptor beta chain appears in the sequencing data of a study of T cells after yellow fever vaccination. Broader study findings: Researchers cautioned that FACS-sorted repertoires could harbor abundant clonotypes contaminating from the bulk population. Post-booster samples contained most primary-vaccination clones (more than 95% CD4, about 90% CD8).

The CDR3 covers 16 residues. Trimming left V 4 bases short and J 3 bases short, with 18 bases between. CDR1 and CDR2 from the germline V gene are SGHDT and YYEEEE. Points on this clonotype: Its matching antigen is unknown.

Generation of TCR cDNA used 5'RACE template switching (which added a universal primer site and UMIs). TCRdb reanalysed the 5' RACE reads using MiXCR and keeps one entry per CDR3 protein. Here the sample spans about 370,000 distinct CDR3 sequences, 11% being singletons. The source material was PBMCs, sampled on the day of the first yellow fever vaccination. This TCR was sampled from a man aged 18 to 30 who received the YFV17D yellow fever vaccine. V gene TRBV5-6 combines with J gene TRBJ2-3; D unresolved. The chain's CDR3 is CASSPDLTKATDTQYF. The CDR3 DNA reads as TGTGCCAGCAGCCCTGACCTTACAAAAGCGACAGATACGCAGTATTTT.